Shown below are 23 T cell receptor beta chains from a single sample sequenced in a study of CD8+ T cells in alopecia areata. cDNA serving as the sequencing template came from extracted, reverse transcribed RNA. The protocol was immunoSEQ multiplex PCR, while the TCRdb copy is restricted to in-frame clones and leaves out a portion. The table records over 120,000 clones, about 60% of them present only once. Sample: CD4+ T cells sorted from blood, taken at week 0. These receptors came from a human donor with alopecia areata.

This rearrangement joins TRBV27 to TRBJ2-1; D gene ambiguous. This CDR3 has 14 amino acids. Germline CDR1 reads MNHEY; CDR2 reads SMNVEV (reference sequence). Trimming took off 6 bases at V and 9 bases at J, with 18 bases between the two ends. The CDR3 reads CASRGLYSGREQFF. The DNA of the CDR3 is TGTGCCAGCAGGGGCCTGTACTCTGGCCGTGAGCAGTTCTTC.

The rearrangement uses TRBV29-1 and TRBJ2-5; 14 bases are shared with TRBD2. Germline V gene lookup returns CDR1 SQVTM and CDR2 ANQGSEA. V shed 6 bases, J shed 2 bases, and the junction held 5 bases outside the gene matches. The CDR3 has 15 residues. This chain's CDR3 is CSVRTSGGPQETQYF. The CDR3 bases are TGCAGCGTAAGGACTAGCGGGGGGCCGCAAGAGACCCAGTACTTC.

This clone was seen a few times. The rearrangement joins TRBV5-6 to TRBJ2-7, with D possibly matching TRBD2 (5 bases). CDR1 and CDR2 from the germline V gene are SGHDT and YYEEEE. Trimming cost V 3 bases and J 7 bases, with 8 bases left between them. There are 11 residues in the CDR3. The CDR3 sequence is CASSYGKEQYF. DNA of the CDR3: TGTGCCAGCAGCTACGGGAAAGAGCAGTACTTC.

The rearrangement uses TRBV6-1 and TRBJ1-5, with D possibly matching TRBD1 (6 bases). V lost 4 bases to trimming and J lost 7 bases, with 17 bases between them. The CDR3 is made up of 15 amino acids. The germline V gene encodes CDR1 MNHNS and CDR2 SASEGT. In DNA form, the CDR3 reads TGTGCCAGCAGTGGACTGGGGGCCTGGGACCAGCCCCAGCATTTT. It translates to CASSGLGAWDQPQHF.

This rearrangement joins TRBV7-2 to TRBJ2-7, with D uncertain. Looked up from germline, CDR1 is SGHTA and CDR2 is FQGNSA. With 5 bases removed from V and 3 bases from J, the gap between germline ends came to 11 bases. The CDR3 extends over 13 amino acids. The CDR3 spells CASSLSRDYEQYF. For the CDR3, the DNA is TGTGCCAGCAGCCTCAGTCGAGACTACGAGCAGTACTTC.

CDR3 sequence: CASSYLGGELFF. The CDR3 bases are TGTGCCAGCAGCTACCTTGGTGGGGAGCTGTTTTTT. The chain carries TRBV7-9 and TRBJ2-2; D unclear. CDR3 length: 12 residues. Germline CDR1 and CDR2: SEHNR and FQNEAQ (reference sequence). The V gene lost 4 bases and the J gene lost 8 bases, with 8 bases spanning the gap.

The J gene is TRBJ1-1, the V gene TRBV18, with D perhaps matching TRBD1 (5 bases). V gave up 6 bases and J gave up 6 bases, with 8 bases separating them. CDR1 is KGHSH and CDR2 is LQKENI in the germline V gene. The CDR3 is made up of 11 amino acids. The CDR3 coding sequence is TGTGCCAGCTCGGGGGTCTCTGAAGCTTTCTTT. Amino acid sequence: CASSGVSEAFF.

This rearrangement joins TRBV5-1 to TRBJ2-2; D gene ambiguous. Trimming took off 2 bases at V and 3 bases at J, with 2 bases between the two ends. Looked up from germline, CDR1 is SGHRS and CDR2 is YFSETQ. The CDR3 has 12 residues. In DNA, the CDR3 is TGCGCCAGCAGCTTTGACACCGGGGAGCTGTTTTTT. Translated, it gives CASSFDTGELFF.

The chain joins TRBV30 to TRBJ2-3; no definite D call. Germline assignment: CDR1 GTSNPN and CDR2 SVGIG (reference sequence). Deletions cut 3 bases from V and 0 bases from J, with 13 bases between. The CDR3 totals 15 residues. The DNA for the CDR3 is TGTGCCTGGAGCATAGGGTTGGGTAGCACAGATACGCAGTATTTT. It translates to CAWSIGLGSTDTQYF. The full variable domain, its missing parts supplied by reference TRBV30 and TRBJ2-3, is SQTIHQWPATLVQPVGSPLSLECTVEGTSNPNLYWYRQAAGRGLQLLFYSVGIGQISSEVPQNLSASRPQDRQFILSSKKLLLSDSGFYLCAWSIGLGSTDTQYFGPGTRLTVL.

As DNA, the CDR3 is TGTGCCAGCAGTTACTCGGCGACAGATAATTCACCCCTCCACTTT. Translation gives CASSYSATDNSPLHF. The chain uses TRBV6-5 and TRBJ1-6; TRBD1 might be the D (5 bases). Trimming stripped 0 bases from V and 5 bases from J, with 8 bases between. Per the germline V gene, CDR1 is MNHEY and CDR2 is SVGAGI. The CDR3 consists of 15 residues.

The J gene is TRBJ2-7, the V gene TRBV2; D is uncertain. Germline CDR1 and CDR2: SNHLY and FYNNEI. The V end lost 7 bases, the J end lost 1 base, and 11 bases lay between the germline ends. The CDR3 has 13 amino acids. The CDR3: CASTPAESYEQYF. CDR3 DNA sequence: TGTGCCAGCACCCCGGCGGAGTCCTACGAGCAGTACTTC.

This clone showed up just a few times. The V gene is TRBV27, the J gene TRBJ1-2; the match to TRBD1 covers 8 bases. This CDR3 spans 14 amino acids. Germline V CDR1 and CDR2: MNHEY, SMNVEV (reference sequence). V shed 3 bases and J 4 bases; nucleotides not matched to a gene: 4. This chain's CDR3 is CASSLQGARYGYTF. CDR3 bases: TGTGCCAGCAGTTTGCAGGGGGCTCGCTATGGCTACACCTTC.

This clone was picked up a small number of times. CDR3 amino acids: CASMGGMQETQYF. CDR3 DNA: TGTGCCAGCATGGGGGGCATGCAAGAGACCCAGTACTTC. The chain combines TRBV7-8 with TRBJ2-5, with D perhaps being TRBD1 or TRBD2 (6 bases each). The ends were cut back, 7 bases at V and 2 bases at J, with 11 bases in the middle. Per germline, CDR1 SGHVS and CDR2 FQNEAQ. CDR3 length: 13 residues.

The chain employs TRBV5-4 and TRBJ1-5; D may be TRBD1 (6 bases). The CDR3 contains 14 residues. V was shortened by 2 bases and J by 6 bases, with 12 bases between the two germline ends. From germline, CDR1 is SGHNT and CDR2 YYREEE (reference sequence). This CDR3 is CASSFNRAGQPQHF. As DNA, the CDR3 is TGTGCCAGCAGCTTCAACAGGGCAGGTCAGCCCCAGCATTTT.

The genes are TRBV29-1 and TRBJ2-7; D may be TRBD2 (5 bases). Per germline, CDR1 SQVTM and CDR2 ANQGSEA. The CDR3 runs 13 residues. Trimming cost V 4 bases and J 5 bases, with 15 bases left between them. CDR3 in amino acids: CSVAPGVGHEQYF. The CDR3 bases are TGCAGCGTTGCACCCGGGGTTGGGCACGAGCAGTACTTC.

The chain combines TRBV7-9 with TRBJ2-6; D not certain. The ends were cut back, 6 bases at V and 4 bases at J, with 4 bases in the middle. CDR1 is SEHNR, CDR2 FQNEAQ, per germline (reference sequence). The CDR3 length is 12 residues. CDR3 nucleotide sequence: TGTGCCAGCAGGGCGGGGGCCAACGTCCTGACTTTC. Translation gives CASRAGANVLTF. Based on the CDR3 plus reference TRBV7-9 and TRBJ2-6, the full variable domain is DTGVSQNPRHKITKRGQNVTFRCDPISEHNRLYWYRQTLGQGPEFLTYFQNEAQLEKSRLLSDRFSAERPKGSFSTLEIQRTEQGDSAMYLCASRAGANVLTFGAGSRLTVL.

The rearrangement links TRBV30 to TRBJ2-7; TRBD2 is a possible D gene (5 bases). The CDR3 has 14 amino acids. Per the germline V gene, CDR1 is GTSNPN and CDR2 is SVGIG (reference sequence). V lost 0 bases and J 1 base, leaving 10 bases between the germline ends. This CDR3 is CAWSVLSGSYEQYF. CDR3 bases: TGTGCCTGGAGTGTACTATCGGGGTCCTACGAGCAGTACTTC.

To note about this clone: The sample carries other DNA sequences with the same CDR3. V and J are TRBV29-1 and TRBJ2-5; D perhaps matches TRBD2 (5 bases). This CDR3 spans 12 amino acids. V was clipped by 0 bases and J by 5 bases, with 7 bases between them. CDR1 and CDR2 (germline): SQVTM, ANQGSEA. CDR3 region: CSVEEGGETQYF. CDR3 DNA sequence: TGCAGCGTTGAAGAAGGAGGCGAGACCCAGTACTTC.

This clone has just a few counts. V is TRBV5-1 and J is TRBJ1-5; maybe TRBD1 (5 bases). The CDR3 runs 14 residues. Per germline, CDR1 SGHRS and CDR2 YFSETQ. The V end lost 0 bases, the J end lost 2 bases, and 6 bases lay between the germline ends. The DNA for the CDR3 is TGCGCCAGCAGCTTGGGGGACGGCAATCAGCCCCAGCATTTT. Translated: CASSLGDGNQPQHF.

This chain joins TRBV20-1 and TRBJ2-3; possible D gene TRBD2, 6 bases. There are 11 residues in the CDR3. Germline-derived CDR1 and CDR2 are DFQATT and SNEGSKA (reference sequence). V was cut by 7 bases and J by 7 bases, with 12 bases left in between. CDR3 protein: CSVLGRNTQYF. DNA for the CDR3: TGCAGTGTACTGGGGAGGAATACGCAGTATTTT.

This clone was counted only a few times. V and J are TRBV7-9 and TRBJ1-5; D possibly corresponds to TRBD1 (5 bases). The germline V and J ends were trimmed by 5 bases and 0 bases, with 11 bases remaining between them. The V gene's germline CDR1 is SEHNR and CDR2 FQNEAQ (reference sequence). The CDR3 contains 15 residues. CDR3 in DNA: TGTGCCAGCAGCAAAACGGGGGATAGCAATCAGCCCCAGCATTTT. Translated: CASSKTGDSNQPQHF.

CDR3 nucleotides: TGTGCCAGCAGCACCGGGATGAACAATGAGCAGTTCTTC. It codes for CASSTGMNNEQFF. The chain employs TRBV7-8 and TRBJ2-1; D perhaps matches TRBD2 (5 bases). Germline V gene data show CDR1 as SGHVS and CDR2 as FQNEAQ. CDR3 size: 13 residues. Deletions cut 5 bases from V and 5 bases from J, with 10 bases between.

V and J are TRBV29-1 and TRBJ2-1; 8 nucleotides match TRBD2. CDR3 length equals 14 residues. Trimming cost V 5 bases and J 4 bases; bases outside gene matches: 7. Looked up from germline, CDR1 is SQVTM and CDR2 is ANQGSEA. The DNA for the CDR3 is TGCAGCGTTAGGGGCGGGGGGTCTTACAATGAGCAGTTCTTC. As protein: CSVRGGGSYNEQFF.